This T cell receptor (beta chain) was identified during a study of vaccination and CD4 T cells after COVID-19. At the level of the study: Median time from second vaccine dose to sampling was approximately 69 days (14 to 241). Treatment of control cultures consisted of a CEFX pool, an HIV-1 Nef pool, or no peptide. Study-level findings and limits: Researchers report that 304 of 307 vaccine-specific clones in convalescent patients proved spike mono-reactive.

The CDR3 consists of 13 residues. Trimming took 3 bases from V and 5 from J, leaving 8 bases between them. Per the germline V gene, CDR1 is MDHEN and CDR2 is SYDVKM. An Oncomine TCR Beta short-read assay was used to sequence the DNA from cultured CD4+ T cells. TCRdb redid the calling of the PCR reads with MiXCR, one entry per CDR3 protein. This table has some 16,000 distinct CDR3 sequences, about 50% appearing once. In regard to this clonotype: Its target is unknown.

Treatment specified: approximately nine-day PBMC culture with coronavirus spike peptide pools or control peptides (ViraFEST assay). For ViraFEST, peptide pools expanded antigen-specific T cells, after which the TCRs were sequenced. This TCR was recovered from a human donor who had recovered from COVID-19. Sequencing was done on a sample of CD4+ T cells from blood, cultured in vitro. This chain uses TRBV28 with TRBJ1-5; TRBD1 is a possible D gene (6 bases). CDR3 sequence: CASSFRGYQPQHF. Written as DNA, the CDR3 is TGTGCCAGCAGTTTCAGGGGATATCAGCCCCAGCATTTT.